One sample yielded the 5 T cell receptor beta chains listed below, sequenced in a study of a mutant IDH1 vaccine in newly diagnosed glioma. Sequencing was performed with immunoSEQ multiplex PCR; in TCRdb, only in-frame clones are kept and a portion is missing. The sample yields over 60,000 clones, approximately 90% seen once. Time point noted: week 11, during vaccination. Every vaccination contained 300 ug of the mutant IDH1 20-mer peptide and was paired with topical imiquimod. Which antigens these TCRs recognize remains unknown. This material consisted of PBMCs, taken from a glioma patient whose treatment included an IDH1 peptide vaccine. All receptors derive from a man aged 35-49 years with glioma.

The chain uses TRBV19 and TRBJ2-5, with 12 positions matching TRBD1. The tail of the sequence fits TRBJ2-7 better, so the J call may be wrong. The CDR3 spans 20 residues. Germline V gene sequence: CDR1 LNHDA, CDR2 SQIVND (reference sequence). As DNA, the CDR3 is TGTGCCAGTAGAGTAAACGTCGGGGGACAGGGGGCCCCAAGGCCCTACGAGCAGTACTTC. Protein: CASRVNVGGQGAPRPYEQYF.

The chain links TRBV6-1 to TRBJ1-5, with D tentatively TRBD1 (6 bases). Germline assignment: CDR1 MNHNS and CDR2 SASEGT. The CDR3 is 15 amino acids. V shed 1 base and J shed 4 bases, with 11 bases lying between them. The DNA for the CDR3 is TGTGCCAGCAGTGAAGACAGGGTGGGGAATCAGCCCCAGCATTTT. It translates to CASSEDRVGNQPQHF.

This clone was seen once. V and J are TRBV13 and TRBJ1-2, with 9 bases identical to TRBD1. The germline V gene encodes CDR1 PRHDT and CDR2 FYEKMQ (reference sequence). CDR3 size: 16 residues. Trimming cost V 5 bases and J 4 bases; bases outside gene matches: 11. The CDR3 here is CASSPFGQGSLYGYTF. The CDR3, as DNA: TGTGCCAGCAGCCCCTTTGGACAGGGGTCCCTCTATGGCTACACCTTC.

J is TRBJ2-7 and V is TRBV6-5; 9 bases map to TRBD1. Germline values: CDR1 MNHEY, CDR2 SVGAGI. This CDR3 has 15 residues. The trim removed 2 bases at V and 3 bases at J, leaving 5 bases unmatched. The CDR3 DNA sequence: TGTGCCAGCAGTTACCCGGGACAGGGAATCTACGAGCAGTACTTC. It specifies CASSYPGQGIYEQYF.

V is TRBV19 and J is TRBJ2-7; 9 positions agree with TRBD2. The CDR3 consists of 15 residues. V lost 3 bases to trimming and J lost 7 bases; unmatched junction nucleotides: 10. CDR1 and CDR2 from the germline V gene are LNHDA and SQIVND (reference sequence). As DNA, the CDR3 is TGTGCCAGTAGTATCGCGGGAGGGCCGAGAGGGGAGCAGTACTTC. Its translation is CASSIAGGPRGEQYF.